This TCR beta chain was retrieved from a study of cytomegalovirus exposure and HLA in healthy donors. In regard to this clone: Its antigen is as yet unknown.

With 60 Vbeta and 13 Jbeta primers, the PCR was carried out. Sequenced by immunoSEQ multiplex PCR; TCRdb stores in-frame clones only, minus some. The sample includes about 140,000 clones, roughly 80% of them seen just once. Notes on the study in general: The CMV antigen specificity of a few CMV-associated chains was confirmed through in vitro analysis. Earlier findings revealed that most TCR beta V segments proved productive either about 87% or about 30% of the time. Indistinguishability led to the exclusion of some V segments, TRBV6-2 and TRBV6-3 included. Sequencing likely produced, as an artifact, a cluster of highly shared sequence variants.

CDR1 and CDR2 (germline): SGHDN, FVKESK. The CDR3 totals 17 residues. V was pared by 6 bases and J by 6 bases, with 24 bases between. This clonotype was sampled from a woman aged 40 to 49 in good health and CMV-seropositive. Sequenced input: PBMCs. The chain links TRBV14 to TRBJ2-1; D is unresolved. CDR3 region: CASSLETHSTISNEQFF. DNA of the CDR3: TGTGCCAGCAGTCTAGAGACTCACTCAACCATTTCCAATGAGCAGTTCTTC.